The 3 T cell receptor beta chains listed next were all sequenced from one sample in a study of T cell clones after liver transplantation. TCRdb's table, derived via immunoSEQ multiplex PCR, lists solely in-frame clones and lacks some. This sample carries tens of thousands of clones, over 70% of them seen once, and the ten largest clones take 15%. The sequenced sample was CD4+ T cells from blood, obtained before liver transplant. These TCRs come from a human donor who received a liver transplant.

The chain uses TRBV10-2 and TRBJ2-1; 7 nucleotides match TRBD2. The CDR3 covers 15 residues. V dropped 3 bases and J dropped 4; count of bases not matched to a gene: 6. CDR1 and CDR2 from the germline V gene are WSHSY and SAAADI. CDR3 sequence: CASSDLGEGYNEQFF. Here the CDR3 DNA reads TGCGCCAGCAGTGACCTAGGGGAGGGATACAATGAGCAGTTCTTC.

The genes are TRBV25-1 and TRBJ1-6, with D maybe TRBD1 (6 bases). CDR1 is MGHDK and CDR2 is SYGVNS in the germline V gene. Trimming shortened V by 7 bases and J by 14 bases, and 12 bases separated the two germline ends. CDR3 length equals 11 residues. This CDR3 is CASIGGATLHF. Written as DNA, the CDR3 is TGTGCCAGCATCGGGGGGGCCACCCTCCACTTT.

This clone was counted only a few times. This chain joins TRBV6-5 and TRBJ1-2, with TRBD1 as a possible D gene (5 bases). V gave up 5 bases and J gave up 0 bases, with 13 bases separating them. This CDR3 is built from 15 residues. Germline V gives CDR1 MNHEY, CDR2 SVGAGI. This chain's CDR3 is CASSRQPYANYGYTF. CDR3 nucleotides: TGTGCCAGCAGTCGACAGCCCTACGCTAACTATGGCTACACCTTC.